This TCR beta chain was captured by sequencing in a study of sequential checkpoint blockade in melanoma. Study as a whole: Arm A got nivolumab then ipilimumab; arm B the reverse, 1:1.

Produced via immunoSEQ multiplex PCR; TCRdb's table is partial and in-frame only. There are approximately 22,000 clones in the sample; around 65% occur only once, and under 20% lies in the top ten. Treatment meaning: randomized to nivolumab then ipilimumab (arm A) or the reverse (arm B). From thawed PBMCs, live CD3+CD8+ cells negative for CD19 and CD56 were sorted. This CDR3 spans 12 amino acids. Trimming left V 4 bases short and J 4 bases short, with 7 bases between. Germline V gene lookup returns CDR1 SGHVS and CDR2 FQNEAQ. V and J are TRBV7-8 and TRBJ1-2; D is ambiguous. The specimen was CD8+ T cells sorted from blood (inferred from file names), collected from a patient given nivolumab and ipilimumab in sequence. This clonotype originated in a human donor with melanoma. The CDR3 sequence is CASSSLLYGYTF. CDR3 DNA sequence: TGTGCCAGCAGCTCCCTCCTCTATGGCTACACCTTC.